These 10 T cell receptor beta chains originate from one sample sequenced in a study of blood T cell repertoires in COVID-19. TCRdb's table, derived via immunoSEQ multiplex PCR, lists solely in-frame clones and lacks some. The table shows some 95,000 clones, with around nine tenths occurring only once. The specimen was peripheral blood. Receptor source: a man older than 75 with active or convalescent COVID-19.

The chain couples TRBV7-2 to TRBJ2-7; TRBD2 aligns across 13 bases. This CDR3 is 15 amino acids long. Germline V gene lookup returns CDR1 SGHTA and CDR2 FQGNSA. Losses at the gene ends were 3 bases for V and 3 bases for J; bases not matched to a gene: 2. The CDR3: CASSFGLAGVYEQYF. CDR3 nucleotides: TGTGCCAGCAGCTTCGGACTAGCGGGAGTCTACGAGCAGTACTTC.

V usage is TRBV20-1 and J usage is TRBJ2-2, with a tentative D call TRBD2 (6 bases). V lost 3 bases, J lost 5 bases, and 13 bases lay in between. CDR3 size: 14 residues. Germline loops: CDR1 DFQATT, CDR2 SNEGSKA (reference sequence). Here the CDR3 DNA reads TGCAGTGCTAGTTATAGGGAGGTGACCGGGGAGCTGTTTTTT. Amino acids: CSASYREVTGELFF.

The genes are TRBV6-6 and TRBJ2-1; 8 nucleotides line up with TRBD1. The ends lost 2 bases at V and 6 bases at J; junction bases unmatched: 0. From germline, CDR1 is MNHNY and CDR2 SVGAGI (reference sequence). CDR3 length equals 13 residues. The CDR3 region has the DNA TGTGCCAGCAGTTACGGGACAGGCAATGAGCAGTTCTTC. Translating gives CASSYGTGNEQFF.

This clone was recorded only once. The CDR3: CAWSSPRAEAFF. CDR3 bases: TGTGCCTGGAGTTCCCCCAGGGCTGAAGCTTTCTTT. The chain has TRBV30 and TRBJ1-1; the D gene is possibly TRBD1 (5 bases). Trimming took 2 bases from V and 6 from J, leaving 10 bases between them. Germline V gene data show CDR1 as GTSNPN and CDR2 as SVGIG (reference sequence). The CDR3 covers 12 residues.

The table lists this clone with a count of one. The chain is built from TRBV19 and TRBJ1-2; TRBD1 is a possible D gene (6 bases). This CDR3 region has 12 residues. Trimming removed 8 bases from V and 3 bases from J, with 10 bases in between. Germline V gene data show CDR1 as LNHDA and CDR2 as SQIVND (reference sequence). CDR3 DNA sequence: TGTGCCAGTCACAGGGAATACTATGGCTACACCTTC. Translation: CASHREYYGYTF.

CDR3 sequence: CASSASGGRAYNEQFF. In DNA, the CDR3 is TGTGCCAGCAGCGCCTCAGGCGGGAGGGCCTACAATGAGCAGTTCTTC. This chain uses TRBV7-2 with TRBJ2-1; TRBD2 matches at 9 bases. CDR3 length: 16 residues. Germline CDR1 is SGHTA and CDR2 is FQGNSA. Trimming removed 5 bases from V and 2 bases from J; junction bases left unmatched: 7.

The chain links TRBV4-1 to TRBJ2-2; 8 bases are a match to TRBD1. Germline V gives CDR1 MGHRA, CDR2 YSYEKL. Losses at the gene ends were 5 bases for V and 1 base for J; bases not matched to a gene: 6. This CDR3 has 16 amino acids. The CDR3 protein is CASSTRQGRNTGELFF. CDR3 sequence (DNA): TGCGCCAGCAGCACCAGACAGGGGAGGAACACCGGGGAGCTGTTTTTT.

The chain couples TRBV4-2 to TRBJ2-7; 8 nucleotides align to TRBD2. V was clipped by 1 base and J by 0 bases; unmatched bases: 2. This CDR3 region has 15 residues. CDR1 is LGHNA and CDR2 is YNFKEQ in the germline V gene. The CDR3 region is CASSQGSGSSYEQYF. CDR3 DNA: TGTGCCAGCAGCCAAGGAAGCGGGAGCTCCTACGAGCAGTACTTC.

This clone has a handful of counts. The chain employs TRBV2 and TRBJ2-3; 9 nucleotides line up with TRBD2. The CDR3 covers 15 residues. Trimming removed 4 bases from V and 6 bases from J; junction bases left unmatched: 8. The germline V gene has CDR1 SNHLY and CDR2 FYNNEI. CDR3 in amino acids: CASSVLAGVQDTQYF. DNA of the CDR3: TGTGCCAGCAGTGTCTTAGCGGGAGTTCAGGATACGCAGTATTTT.

The chain links TRBV6-6 to TRBJ2-3; 11 bases agree with TRBD1. This CDR3 contains 15 residues. The germline gives CDR1 MNHNY, CDR2 SVGAGI (reference sequence). V was clipped by 6 bases and J by 2 bases; unmatched bases: 4. In DNA, the CDR3 is TGTGCCAGCAGAGGGACAGGGGGTCACACAGATACGCAGTATTTT. As protein: CASRGTGGHTDTQYF.